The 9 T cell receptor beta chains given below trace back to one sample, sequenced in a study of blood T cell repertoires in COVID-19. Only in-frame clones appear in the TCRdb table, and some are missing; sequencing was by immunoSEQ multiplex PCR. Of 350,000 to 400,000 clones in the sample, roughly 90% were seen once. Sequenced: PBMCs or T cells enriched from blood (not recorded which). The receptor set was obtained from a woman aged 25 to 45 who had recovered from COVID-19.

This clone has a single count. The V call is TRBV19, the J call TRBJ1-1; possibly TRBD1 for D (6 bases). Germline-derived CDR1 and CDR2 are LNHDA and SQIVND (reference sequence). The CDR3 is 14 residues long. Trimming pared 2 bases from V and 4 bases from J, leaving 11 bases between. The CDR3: CASSITRQVTEAFF. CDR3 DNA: TGTGCCAGTAGTATAACTCGACAGGTCACTGAAGCTTTCTTT.

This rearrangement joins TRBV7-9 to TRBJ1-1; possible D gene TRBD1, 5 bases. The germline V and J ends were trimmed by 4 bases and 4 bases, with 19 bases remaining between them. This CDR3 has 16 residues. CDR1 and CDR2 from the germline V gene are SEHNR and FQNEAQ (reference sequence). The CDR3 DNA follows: TGTGCCAGCAGCTCCGGGGGTCGGGCACTCGGCACTGAAGCTTTCTTT. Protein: CASSSGGRALGTEAFF.

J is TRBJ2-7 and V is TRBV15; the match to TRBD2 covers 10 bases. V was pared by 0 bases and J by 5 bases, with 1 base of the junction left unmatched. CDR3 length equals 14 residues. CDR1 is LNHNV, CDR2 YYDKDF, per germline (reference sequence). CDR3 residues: CATSRDLAGDEQYF. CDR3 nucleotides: TGTGCCACCAGCAGAGACCTAGCGGGAGACGAGCAGTACTTC.

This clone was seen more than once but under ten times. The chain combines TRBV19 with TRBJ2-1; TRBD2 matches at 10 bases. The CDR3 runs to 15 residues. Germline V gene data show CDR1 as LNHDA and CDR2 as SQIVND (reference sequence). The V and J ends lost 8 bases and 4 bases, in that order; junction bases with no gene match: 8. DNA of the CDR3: TGTGCCAGTTTACGGACTAGCGGAGCTTACAATGAGCAGTTCTTC. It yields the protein CASLRTSGAYNEQFF.

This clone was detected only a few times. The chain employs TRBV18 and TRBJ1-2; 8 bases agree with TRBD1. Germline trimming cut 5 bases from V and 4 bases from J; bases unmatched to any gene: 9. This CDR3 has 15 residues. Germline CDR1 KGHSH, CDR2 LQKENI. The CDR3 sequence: CASSTNTGGLYGYTF. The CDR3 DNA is TGTGCCAGCTCAACGAACACAGGGGGTCTCTATGGCTACACCTTC. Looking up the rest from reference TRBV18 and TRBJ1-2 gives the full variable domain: NAGVMQNPRHLVRRRGQEARLRCSPMKGHSHVYWYRQLPEEGLKFMVYLQKENIIDESGMPKERFSAEFPKEGPSILRIQQVVRGDSAAYFCASSTNTGGLYGYTFGSGTRLTVV.

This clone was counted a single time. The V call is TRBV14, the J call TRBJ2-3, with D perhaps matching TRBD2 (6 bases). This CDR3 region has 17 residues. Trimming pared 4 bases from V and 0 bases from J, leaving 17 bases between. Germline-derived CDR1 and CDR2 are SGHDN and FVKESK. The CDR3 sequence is CASSPWVGSSSTDTQYF. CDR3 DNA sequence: TGTGCCAGCAGCCCCTGGGTCGGGAGTTCTAGCACAGATACGCAGTATTTT.

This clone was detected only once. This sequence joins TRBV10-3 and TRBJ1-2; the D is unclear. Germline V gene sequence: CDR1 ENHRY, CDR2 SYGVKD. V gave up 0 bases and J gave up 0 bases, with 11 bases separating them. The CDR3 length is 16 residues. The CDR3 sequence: CAISESHDFPNYGYTF. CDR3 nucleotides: TGTGCCATCAGTGAGTCGCACGACTTTCCTAACTATGGCTACACCTTC.

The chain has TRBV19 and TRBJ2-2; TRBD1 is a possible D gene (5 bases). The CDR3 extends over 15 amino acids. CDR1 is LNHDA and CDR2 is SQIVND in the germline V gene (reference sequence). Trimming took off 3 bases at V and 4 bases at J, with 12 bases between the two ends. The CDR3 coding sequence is TGTGCCAGTAGTATCGAAGTAAGGGGCACCGGGGAGCTGTTTTTT. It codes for CASSIEVRGTGELFF.

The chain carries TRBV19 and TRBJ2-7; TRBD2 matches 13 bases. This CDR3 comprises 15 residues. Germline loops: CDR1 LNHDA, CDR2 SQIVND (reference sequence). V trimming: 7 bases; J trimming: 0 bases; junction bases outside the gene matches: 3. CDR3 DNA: TGTGCCAGTAAGGGACTAGCGGGGCCCTCCTACGAGCAGTACTTC. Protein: CASKGLAGPSYEQYF.